The 20 T cell receptor beta chains below all came from one sample that was sequenced in a study of beta chain features in type 1 diabetes. The study reverse transcribed the entire isolated RNA, so it sequenced expressed TCRB transcripts. The protocol was immunoSEQ multiplex PCR, while the TCRdb copy is restricted to in-frame clones and leaves out a portion. Of tens of thousands of clones listed, over 60% were seen once; the top ten hold over 2%. The specimen sequenced was Tregs from blood. The source of these receptors is a woman aged 40 to 50 in good health.

Only a few counts were recorded for this clone. The V call is TRBV11-2, the J call TRBJ1-6, with TRBD1 as a possible D gene (6 bases). The germline V gene encodes CDR1 SGHAT and CDR2 FQNNGV. This CDR3 contains 15 residues. V lost 1 base and J 6 bases, leaving 10 bases between the germline ends. CDR3 nucleotides: TGTGCCAGCAGCTTAGCCCAGGGGACTAATTCACCCCTCCACTTT. It translates to CASSLAQGTNSPLHF.

The chain is built from TRBV6-1 and TRBJ2-2; 7 bases agree with TRBD1. Per the germline V gene, CDR1 is MNHNS and CDR2 is SASEGT. The CDR3 spans 15 residues. J gave up 3 bases and V 10 bases, and 11 bases lay outside the gene matches. Here the CDR3 DNA reads TGTGCCACCCGACCCATGACAGGGTACACCGGGGAGCTGTTTTTT. It translates to CATRPMTGYTGELFF.

J is TRBJ2-3 and V is TRBV6-5; 7 bases are shared with TRBD1. V shed 0 bases and J 3 bases; nucleotides not matched to a gene: 3. Germline V lookup: CDR1 MNHEY, CDR2 SVGAGI. The CDR3 extends over 15 amino acids. The CDR3 nucleotides are TGTGCCAGCAGTTACTCGGGACAGCTTACAGATACGCAGTATTTT. Its protein product is CASSYSGQLTDTQYF.

V gene TRBV19 combines with J gene TRBJ2-7, with D unresolved. The germline CDR1 and CDR2 sequences are LNHDA and SQIVND (reference sequence). The germline V and J ends were trimmed by 7 bases and 6 bases, with 10 bases remaining between them. The CDR3 loop spans 11 amino acids. DNA for the CDR3: TGTGCCAGTACCGCGCCTGGCGAGCAGTACTTC. Its translation: CASTAPGEQYF.

This clone was recorded only once. The chain employs TRBV27 and TRBJ2-1, with D possibly TRBD2 on 6 matching bases. CDR1 is MNHEY, CDR2 SMNVEV, per germline (reference sequence). The CDR3 loop spans 14 amino acids. With 2 bases removed from V and 5 bases from J, the gap between germline ends came to 10 bases. This CDR3 is CASSLERRDNEQFF. The CDR3, as DNA: TGTGCCAGCAGTTTAGAGCGGAGGGACAATGAGCAGTTCTTC.

The chain joins TRBV19 to TRBJ1-6; possible D gene TRBD1, 6 bases. The CDR3 sequence is 14 residues long. Germline lookup yields CDR1 LNHDA and CDR2 SQIVND (reference sequence). V lost 7 bases and J lost 7, with 14 bases in between. The CDR3 loop is CASKAQGANSPLHF. The DNA for the CDR3 is TGTGCCAGTAAGGCACAGGGCGCGAATTCACCCCTCCACTTT.

The chain uses TRBV18 and TRBJ2-7; perhaps TRBD1 as D (5 bases). This CDR3 has 15 amino acids. Trimming took 1 base from V and 3 from J, leaving 13 bases between them. Germline CDR1 KGHSH, CDR2 LQKENI. CDR3 coding DNA: TGTGCCAGCTCACCACAAAGGGGCTTAAACTACGAGCAGTACTTC. Its protein product is CASSPQRGLNYEQYF.

V and J are TRBV5-1 and TRBJ2-1, with 7 bases fitting TRBD2. This CDR3 is built from 14 residues. The V gene's germline CDR1 is SGHRS and CDR2 YFSETQ. J lost 4 bases, V lost 2 bases, and 3 bases had no gene match. CDR3 bases: TGCGCCAGCAGCTTCCAGGGAGGGTACAATGAGCAGTTCTTC. It encodes CASSFQGGYNEQFF.

This clone was seen a few times. The chain couples TRBV6-5 to TRBJ2-5; 9 positions agree with TRBD2. J was trimmed by 5 bases and V by 4 bases; bases with no gene match: 8. The CDR3 runs to 15 residues. Germline V lookup: CDR1 MNHEY, CDR2 SVGAGI. This CDR3 reads CASSFMIAGVETQYF. CDR3 coding DNA: TGTGCCAGCAGTTTCATGATAGCGGGGGTTGAGACCCAGTACTTC.

The gene calls are TRBV5-1 and TRBJ2-5; no reliable D call. Trimming left V 4 bases short and J 3 bases short, with 10 bases between. The CDR3 is 13 residues long. Germline CDR1 and CDR2: SGHRS and YFSETQ. The CDR3 nucleotides are TGCGCCAGCAGCCCAGACTTGAAAGAGACCCAGTACTTC. Its protein is CASSPDLKETQYF. Together with reference TRBV5-1 and TRBJ2-5, the CDR3 gives the full variable domain: KAGVTQTPRYLIKTRGQQVTLSCSPISGHRSVSWYQQTPGQGLQFLFEYFSETQRNKGNFPGRFSGRQFSNSRSEMNVSTLELGDSALYLCASSPDLKETQYFGPGTRLLVL.

V is TRBV6-1 and J is TRBJ1-5; D gene ambiguous. Trimming took off 6 bases at V and 3 bases at J, with 15 bases between the two ends. The germline gives CDR1 MNHNS, CDR2 SASEGT. This CDR3 is built from 15 residues. In DNA form, the CDR3 reads TGTGCCAGCAGAAATAGAGGTCCTTACAATCAGCCCCAGCATTTT. It codes for CASRNRGPYNQPQHF.

The gene calls are TRBV20-1 and TRBJ1-2; no clear D. This CDR3 has 11 amino acids. Germline lookup yields CDR1 DFQATT and CDR2 SNEGSKA (reference sequence). V was cut by 3 bases and J by 3 bases, with 5 bases left in between. In nucleotides, the CDR3 is TGCAGTGCTAGGGCAGACTATGGCTACACCTTC. Encoded protein: CSARADYGYTF.

A single count supports this clone. This chain joins TRBV7-9 and TRBJ2-1; 7 bases are a match to TRBD1. The CDR3 has 16 amino acids. V dropped 3 bases and J dropped 1; count of bases not matched to a gene: 6. Germline CDR1 and CDR2: SEHNR and FQNEAQ (reference sequence). The CDR3 region is CASSFRGGGSYNEQFF. CDR3 nucleotide sequence: TGTGCCAGCAGCTTCCGAGGGGGCGGGTCCTACAATGAGCAGTTCTTC.

Only a few counts were recorded for this clone. The chain couples TRBV7-2 to TRBJ2-1; D call uncertain. Germline CDR1 is SGHTA and CDR2 is FQGNSA. This CDR3 has 15 amino acids. V lost 3 bases, J lost 6 bases, and 15 bases lay in between. CDR3 protein: CASSLVPRVGNEQFF. The CDR3 region has the DNA TGTGCCAGCAGCTTGGTCCCCCGGGTCGGCAATGAGCAGTTCTTC.

This clone is medium-sized in the sample. The chain recombines TRBV10-1 with TRBJ2-7; TRBD2 agrees at 9 bases. CDR3 length: 13 residues. The V segment lost 3 bases and the J segment 7 bases; nucleotides outside the gene matches: 4. Germline V gene lookup returns CDR1 WNHNN and CDR2 SYGVQD (reference sequence). For the CDR3, the DNA is TGCGCCAGCAGTGATTTGAGCGGGGGGGAGCAGTACTTC. This codes for CASSDLSGGEQYF.

The chain combines TRBV6-5 with TRBJ2-3, with TRBD2 matching over 10 bases. Germline lookup yields CDR1 MNHEY and CDR2 SVGAGI. The CDR3 extends over 14 amino acids. V trimming: 6 bases; J trimming: 4 bases; junction bases outside the gene matches: 4. The CDR3 loop is CASSRTSGADTQYF. The CDR3 nucleotides read TGTGCCAGCAGCCGGACTAGCGGCGCAGATACGCAGTATTTT.

V is TRBV2 and J is TRBJ2-7, with 8 bases fitting TRBD1. The length of the CDR3 is 14 residues. After removal of 6 bases from V and 6 bases from J, the junction contained 10 bases not matched to a gene. The germline V gene has CDR1 SNHLY and CDR2 FYNNEI. In DNA form, the CDR3 reads TGTGCCAGCAGGGTCACAGGGGGTCCGAGCGAGCAGTACTTC. It yields the protein CASRVTGGPSEQYF.

The chain combines TRBV15 with TRBJ2-1; TRBD1 agrees at 11 bases. Trimming at V came to 1 base and at J to 7 bases, leaving 0 bases not matched to a gene. Germline loops: CDR1 LNHNV, CDR2 YYDKDF (reference sequence). This CDR3 has 14 amino acids. The DNA for the CDR3 is TGTGCCACCAGCAGAGGGGACAGGGGGAATGAGCAGTTCTTC. This gives the protein CATSRGDRGNEQFF.

The CDR3 DNA is TGTGCCAGCAGCCTGATGGGGGGTCGTAACACTGAAGCTTTCTTT. Translated: CASSLMGGRNTEAFF. This chain links TRBV11-2 with TRBJ1-1, with D possibly TRBD1 on 5 matching bases. The V end was cut by 5 bases, the J end by 2 bases, with 15 bases between. Per the germline V gene, CDR1 is SGHAT and CDR2 is FQNNGV. The CDR3 has 15 amino acids.

This chain connects TRBV18 to TRBJ2-7; D perhaps matches TRBD2 (5 bases). Germline V gives CDR1 KGHSH, CDR2 LQKENI. CDR3 length: 15 residues. V lost 3 bases and J 0 bases, leaving 12 bases between the germline ends. CDR3 amino acids: CASSPVRVTSYEQYF. The DNA for the CDR3 is TGTGCCAGCTCACCGGTGAGGGTTACCTCCTACGAGCAGTACTTC.